This TCR beta chain was profiled in a study of pediatric ulcerative colitis (dated by TCRdb to between 2018 and 2020). Study-level background: From about ten newly diagnosed, treatment-naive pediatric ulcerative colitis patients and a few non-IBD control children, paired blood and rectal samples were collected.

As encoded in the germline V gene, CDR1 is SGHDT while CDR2 is YYEEEE. The CDR3 spans 15 residues, from the cysteine through the phenylalanine. Only the CDR3 DNA stays, 45 bases, in frame from base 1. V and J lose 4 bases and 11 bases, and a span of 22 bases separates them. On this clone itself: Its antigen remains undetermined. The record has no base qualities; no much larger clone is one base away.

The research as a whole found: Rectal repertoire features separated controls, mild-moderate and acute severe colitis patients; acute severe colitis showed reduced rectal diversity due to clonal expansions. Autologous blood-rectal clonal overlap was significantly higher in ulcerative colitis patients than in controls, suggesting increased T cell trafficking to inflamed tissue. Because repertoires were derived from total lymphocyte DNA, patterns in rare subsets such as regulatory T cells may not have been reflected. Two rectal CDR3 clonotypes were detected in all ulcerative colitis patients and were not detected in any of the controls. The healthy control group was small, consisting of only a few individuals. A couple of patients' blood samples yielded substantially fewer templates for technical reasons and were excluded from blood-rectal overlap analysis.

Controls underwent colonoscopy for suspected IBD, had macroscopically and histologically normal endoscopy, and were not diagnosed with IBD within the following year. A blood sample was obtained concurrently with the colonoscopy. The Wizard kit (Promega) was used to extract genomic DNA from the blood and intestinal samples. Using the immunoSEQ TRB Survey service, rearranged CDR3 beta regions were amplified from genomic DNA with multiplex V and J primers. To keep sequencing depth equal across samples, survey-level depth of up to 500,000 reads per sample was applied. The libraries were purified, combined into pools and sequenced with Illumina technology. In the original analysis: Productive clonality, sample overlap, pairwise scatters, CDR3 beta length, V/D/J gene usage and productiveness were assessed with immunoSEQ online tools. Alongside Shannon and Simpson indices, calculated diversity was computed as the number of unique rearrangements divided by total templates, multiplied by 100. For principal component analysis, Z-score normalized data were analyzed with the R prcomp function and the ggbiplot package. Morisita's index was used to quantify blood-rectal clonal overlap within each subject. TCRdb stores this immuneACCESS table with in-frame sequences only. Part of the clones is absent; in the studies checked, under half of the shortfall reflects unresolved V genes, and no reason is known for the rest. The D gene and trimming were derived from the DNA, and the V and J assignments and clone size from that table. A total of about 60,000 clones appear in this sample, about nine tenths of them only once. Around 1.5% of the sample goes to the ten largest clones.

The clonotype originates from a boy under 18 who was a control in a study of pediatric ulcerative colitis. Recombination joined TRBV5-6 with TRBJ1-5; the D gene is perhaps TRBD1, from 5 matching bases. The sequencing sample was made of blood. The DNA sequence follows: TGTGCCAGCAGCGCCGGGGACTCTGCGAGGGAGTCCCAGCATTTT. It is translated as CASSAGDSARESQHF. Outside the CDR3, residues come from the reference TRBV5-6 and TRBJ1-5 proteins, so the full variable domain is: DAGVTQSPTHLIKTRGQQVTLRCSPKSGHDTVSWYQQALGQGPQFIFQYYEEEERQRGNFPDRFSGHQFPNYSSELNVNALLLGDSALYLCASSAGDSARESQHFGDGTRLSIL.